Only a few counts were recorded for the clone carrying this T cell receptor (beta chain). The V and J ends lost 8 bases and 5 bases respectively, with 15 bases between them. The CDR3 loop spans 13 amino acids. Looked up from germline, CDR1 is SNHLY and CDR2 is FYNNEI. The sample belongs to a study of radiation and T cells in renal cell carcinoma. This sample's treatment: treatment-naive control, cytoreductive nephrectomy. Data came from immunoSEQ multiplex PCR; TCRdb stores just in-frame clones and leaves some out. Here the sample spans some 16,000 clones, 58% being singletons. The chain links TRBV2 to TRBJ1-2, with D unresolved. Material: tumor tissue, obtained from a patient whose treatment was nephrectomy without radiotherapy. The source is a man in his forties or fifties with renal cell carcinoma. CDR3 amino acids: CASLFNSFYGYTF. CDR3 DNA sequence: TGTGCCAGCCTTTTTAACAGTTTTTATGGCTACACCTTC.